The 30 T cell receptor beta chains below were found in one sample sequenced in a study of CD8 T cells in Susac syndrome. About 0.45 to 1 ug RNA was reverse transcribed with random hexamers. MiXCR, applied by TCRdb to the immunoSEQ multiplex PCR reads, yields one record per CDR3 protein. Among 200,000 to 250,000 distinct CDR3 sequences listed, approximately 92% were seen once. The source material was CD4+ T cells from PBMCs. The receptors here all came from a human donor with multiple sclerosis.

V and J are TRBV20-1 and TRBJ2-1, with D unresolved. The CDR3 has 14 amino acids. Germline V lookup: CDR1 DFQATT, CDR2 SNEGSKA (reference sequence). V lost 0 bases and J 4 bases, leaving 10 bases between the germline ends. The CDR3 nucleotides read TGCAGTGCTAGAGATCCCTTCGCTTACAATGAGCAGTTCTTC. Its translation is CSARDPFAYNEQFF.

The gene calls are TRBV5-1 and TRBJ2-5; possibly TRBD1 or TRBD2 for D (6 bases each). Germline V gene sequence: CDR1 SGHRS, CDR2 YFSETQ. This CDR3 is 17 amino acids long. Trimming removed 0 bases at V and 1 base at J, with 16 bases between. The CDR3 region is CASSLEVSGAFQETQYF. The DNA of the CDR3 is TGCGCCAGCAGCTTGGAAGTTTCGGGGGCCTTCCAAGAGACCCAGTACTTC.

The genes are TRBV7-6 and TRBJ1-2, with TRBD1 as a possible D gene (6 bases). Germline V gene sequence: CDR1 SGHVS, CDR2 FNYEAQ. Trimming removed 5 bases at V and 1 base at J, with 29 bases between. The CDR3 contains 20 residues. CDR3 loop: CASSPLLDRAAGDNNYGYTF. CDR3 DNA sequence: TGTGCCAGCAGCCCTCTCCTAGATAGAGCTGCAGGGGACAATAACTATGGCTACACCTTC.

This chain uses TRBV9 with TRBJ2-3, with TRBD1 as a possible D gene (7 bases). There are 16 residues in the CDR3. Germline CDR1 is SGDLS and CDR2 is YYNGEE. Trimming removed 1 base from V and 2 bases from J, with 14 bases in between. CDR3 region: CASSVSEGAPTDTQYF. The CDR3 coding sequence is TGTGCCAGCAGCGTATCGGAGGGGGCGCCCACAGATACGCAGTATTTT.

This chain uses TRBV9 with TRBJ1-2, with 7 bases fitting TRBD1. The CDR3 spans 17 residues. Germline V gives CDR1 SGDLS, CDR2 YYNGEE. J lost 2 bases, V lost 0 bases, and 10 bases had no gene match. The CDR3 loop is CASSVGPGTAGNYGYTF. CDR3 nucleotide sequence: TGTGCCAGCAGCGTAGGGCCAGGGACAGCTGGAAACTATGGCTACACCTTC.

This chain uses TRBV28 with TRBJ2-1, with a tentative D call TRBD2 (5 bases). Between the trimmed V and J ends, which lost 6 bases and 0 bases, there was a span of 12 bases. Germline CDR1 MDHEN, CDR2 SYDVKM. The CDR3 is 15 residues long. The CDR3 spells CASSPMGSSYNEQFF. CDR3 sequence (DNA): TGTGCCAGCAGCCCGATGGGGAGCTCCTACAATGAGCAGTTCTTC.

V is TRBV4-1 and J is TRBJ1-4; 11 nucleotides align to TRBD1. V lost 5 bases to trimming and J lost 8 bases; unmatched junction nucleotides: 7. Germline V lookup: CDR1 MGHRA, CDR2 YSYEKL. This CDR3 contains 15 residues. The CDR3 coding sequence is TGCGCCAGCAGCGGCCGGGACAGGGGGGACGAAAAACTGTTTTTT. This encodes CASSGRDRGDEKLFF.

The V gene is TRBV2, the J gene TRBJ2-7; D gene ambiguous. Looked up from germline, CDR1 is SNHLY and CDR2 is FYNNEI. The V end lost 1 base, the J end lost 4 bases, and 2 bases lay between the germline ends. The CDR3 has 11 amino acids. For the CDR3, the DNA is TGTGCCAGCAGTGAAGGTTACGAGCAGTACTTC. Its translation: CASSEGYEQYF.

The chain joins TRBV20-1 to TRBJ2-1; D unclear. This CDR3 is 13 amino acids long. Trimming cost V 0 bases and J 7 bases, with 10 bases left between them. The germline CDR1 and CDR2 sequences are DFQATT and SNEGSKA (reference sequence). The CDR3 bases are TGCAGTGCTAGAGAGGCGGTTCGGAATGAGCAGTTCTTC. This gives the protein CSAREAVRNEQFF.

The chain carries TRBV12-5 and TRBJ2-5; perhaps TRBD1 as D (5 bases). This CDR3 spans 12 amino acids. In germline, CDR1 is LGHNT, CDR2 FRNRAP. Trimming took 7 bases from V and 3 from J, leaving 9 bases between them. This chain's CDR3 is CASEGPEETQYF. In DNA, the CDR3 is TGTGCTAGTGAGGGGCCGGAAGAGACCCAGTACTTC. Looking up the rest from reference TRBV12-5 and TRBJ2-5 gives the full variable domain: DARVTQTPRHKVTEMGQEVTMRCQPILGHNTVFWYRQTMMQGLELLAYFRNRAPLDDSGMPKDRFSAEMPDATLATLKIQPSEPRDSAVYFCASEGPEETQYFGPGTRLLVL.

The CDR3 region is CAWTQQAQQYF. As DNA, the CDR3 is TGTGCCTGGACCCAGCAAGCCCAGCAGTATTTT. The chain employs TRBV30 and TRBJ2-3; the D is unclear. V lost 4 bases to trimming and J lost 11 bases, with 13 bases between them. CDR3 length: 11 residues. Germline V gene lookup returns CDR1 GTSNPN and CDR2 SVGIG (reference sequence).

The V gene is TRBV2, the J gene TRBJ2-7; D might be TRBD2 (5 bases). The germline V gene encodes CDR1 SNHLY and CDR2 FYNNEI. V was cut by 6 bases and J by 6 bases, with 21 bases left in between. The CDR3 loop spans 15 amino acids. This chain's CDR3 is CASSLLSLGLGEQYV. The CDR3, as DNA: TGTGCCAGCAGCCTCCTATCACTAGGCCTAGGCGAGCAGTACGTC.

This chain uses TRBV5-1 with TRBJ2-1, with 9 bases matching TRBD2. CDR3 length equals 19 residues. Per germline, CDR1 SGHRS and CDR2 YFSETQ. V trimming: 4 bases; J trimming: 4 bases; junction bases outside the gene matches: 18. CDR3 residues: CASSTSRVLASGVYNEQFF. The CDR3 DNA sequence: TGCGCCAGCAGCACCTCCAGGGTTTTAGCTAGCGGGGTATACAATGAGCAGTTCTTC.

The chain carries TRBV5-1 and TRBJ2-7; weak D call: TRBD2 (6 bases). Trimming took off 7 bases at V and 5 bases at J, with 10 bases between the two ends. Germline assignment: CDR1 SGHRS and CDR2 YFSETQ. This CDR3 is 11 amino acids long. Written as DNA, the CDR3 is TGCGCCAGCGGACGGGGGAACGAGCAGTACGTC. It encodes CASGRGNEQYV.

The chain couples TRBV29-1 to TRBJ2-1; TRBD2 aligns across 12 bases. The CDR3 is made up of 15 amino acids. Germline CDR1 SQVTM, CDR2 ANQGSEA. With 7 bases clipped from V and 10 bases from J, the junction kept 14 bases outside the gene matches. The CDR3 DNA reads as TGCAGCGGCCTCACCCCTAGCGGGGGGGCCGGCGAGCAGTTCTTC. It is translated as CSGLTPSGGAGEQFF.

The chain recombines TRBV20-1 with TRBJ1-5; 7 bases are shared with TRBD1. Germline lookup yields CDR1 DFQATT and CDR2 SNEGSKA (reference sequence). The length of the CDR3 is 14 residues. Trimming took 6 bases from V and 4 from J; bases not matched to a gene: 9. CDR3 in DNA: TGCAGTGCCAGGGGGTGGGACCGAAATCAGCCCCAGCATTTT. Translation: CSARGWDRNQPQHF.

The chain couples TRBV28 to TRBJ1-1; 8 nucleotides match TRBD1. V shed 6 bases and J 6 bases; nucleotides not matched to a gene: 9. CDR1 is MDHEN, CDR2 SYDVKM, per germline. The CDR3 runs 14 residues. This CDR3 is CASRSTGVWAEAFF. The DNA for the CDR3 is TGTGCCAGCAGATCGACAGGGGTTTGGGCTGAAGCTTTCTTT. Full variable domain (missing parts from reference TRBV28 and TRBJ1-1): DVKVTQSSRYLVKRTGEKVFLECVQDMDHENMFWYRQDPGLGLRLIYFSYDVKMKEKGDIPEGYSVSREKKERFSLILESASTNQTSMYLCASRSTGVWAEAFFGQGTRLTVV.

This chain uses TRBV29-1 with TRBJ2-2, with 9 bases matching TRBD2. This CDR3 is built from 14 residues. Germline loops: CDR1 SQVTM, CDR2 ANQGSEA. Trimming cost V 4 bases and J 4 bases; bases outside gene matches: 4. The DNA of the CDR3 is TGCAGCGTTGCCGCGACTAGCGGCACCGGGGAGCTGTTTTTT. It is translated as CSVAATSGTGELFF.

The chain joins TRBV6-6 to TRBJ2-7, with D perhaps TRBD2 (6 bases). CDR1 MNHNY and CDR2 SVGAGI come from the germline V gene (reference sequence). The CDR3 spans 12 residues. Between the trimmed V and J ends, which lost 11 bases and 5 bases, there was a span of 16 bases. The CDR3 nucleotides read TGTGCCCCGCAGGCTAGCGTAAACGAGCAGTACGTC. The encoded protein is CAPQASVNEQYV.

V is TRBV20-1 and J is TRBJ2-3; 8 positions agree with TRBD2. The germline V gene encodes CDR1 DFQATT and CDR2 SNEGSKA (reference sequence). The CDR3 has 15 amino acids. Germline trimming cut 6 bases from V and 2 bases from J; bases unmatched to any gene: 10. For the CDR3, the DNA is TGCAGTGCCGGAACCCTAGCGGGCAACACAGATACGCAGTATTTT. This gives the protein CSAGTLAGNTDTQYF.

J is TRBJ2-1 and V is TRBV4-2; weak D call: TRBD2 (7 bases). This CDR3 spans 16 amino acids. Germline V gene lookup returns CDR1 LGHNA and CDR2 YNFKEQ. Trimming removed 4 bases at V and 5 bases at J, with 18 bases between. The DNA for the CDR3 is TGTGCCAGCAGCCGTGTGGTAGGGGGGGGTCACAATGAGCAGTTCTTC. It encodes CASSRVVGGGHNEQFF.

The CDR3 protein is CASSPPDRVVPEAFF. DNA for the CDR3: TGTGCCAGCTCACCACCGGACAGGGTGGTACCTGAAGCTTTCTTT. The V gene is TRBV18, the J gene TRBJ1-1; TRBD1 matches at 8 bases. V lost 0 bases, J lost 6 bases, and 6 bases stayed unmatched. There are 15 residues in the CDR3. The germline V gene encodes CDR1 KGHSH and CDR2 LQKENI. Based on the CDR3 plus reference TRBV18 and TRBJ1-1, the full variable domain is NAGVMQNPRHLVRRRGQEARLRCSPMKGHSHVYWYRQLPEEGLKFMVYLQKENIIDESGMPKERFSAEFPKEGPSILRIQQVVRGDSAAYFCASSPPDRVVPEAFFGQGTRLTVV.

This clonotype came up once. The rearrangement joins TRBV20-1 to TRBJ2-1; 7 bases agree with TRBD2. The CDR3 is made up of 13 amino acids. Germline CDR1 is DFQATT and CDR2 is SNEGSKA (reference sequence). With V trimmed by 1 base and J by 8 bases, 5 bases remained unmatched. Here the CDR3 DNA reads TGCAGTGCTAGAGGTATTAGCGGGTATGAGCAGTTCTTC. Translated, it gives CSARGISGYEQFF.

This sequence joins TRBV20-1 and TRBJ2-3, with 7 bases lining up with TRBD2. Germline lookup yields CDR1 DFQATT and CDR2 SNEGSKA (reference sequence). CDR3 size: 14 residues. V dropped 1 base and J dropped 3; count of bases not matched to a gene: 4. The CDR3 sequence: CSARVPAGTDTQYF. CDR3 DNA sequence: TGCAGTGCTAGAGTTCCAGCGGGAACAGATACGCAGTATTTT.

The sample holds one count of this clonotype. The chain is built from TRBV4-1 and TRBJ1-1; D perhaps matches TRBD1 (5 bases). Germline V gives CDR1 MGHRA, CDR2 YSYEKL. The CDR3 length is 15 residues. The V and J ends lost 4 bases and 4 bases respectively, with 16 bases between them. CDR3 bases: TGCGCCAGCAGCCGAGAAAACAGGTGGGGCACTGAAGCTTTCTTT. It codes for CASSRENRWGTEAFF.

This chain joins TRBV29-1 and TRBJ1-1; no reliable D call. The CDR3 has 12 amino acids. Germline values: CDR1 SQVTM, CDR2 ANQGSEA. Deletions cut 3 bases from V and 3 bases from J, with 8 bases between. This chain's CDR3 is CSVDGQDTEAFF. The DNA of the CDR3 is TGCAGCGTTGACGGCCAAGACACTGAAGCTTTCTTT.

V is TRBV6-2 or TRBV6-3 and J is TRBJ2-2, with TRBD2 identical over 14 bases. With 6 bases clipped from V and 5 bases from J, the junction kept 2 bases outside the gene matches. The CDR3 sequence is 15 residues long. Germline CDR1 is MNHEY and CDR2 is SVGEGT. For the CDR3, the DNA is TGTGCCAGCAGGAGACTAGCGGGAGGGACCGGGGAGCTGTTTTTT. Translating it yields CASRRLAGGTGELFF.

This clonotype has just one count. This rearrangement joins TRBV24-1 to TRBJ1-1, with D possibly being TRBD1 (5 bases). Deletions cut 2 bases from V and 1 base from J, with 13 bases between. This CDR3 has 16 residues. Per germline, CDR1 KGHDR and CDR2 SFDVKD. CDR3 DNA sequence: TGTGCCACCAGTGATTCAGGACATTTCCCGAACACTGAAGCTTTCTTT. Its translation is CATSDSGHFPNTEAFF.

The chain joins TRBV13 to TRBJ1-1; D gene unclear. Germline CDR1 reads PRHDT; CDR2 reads FYEKMQ (reference sequence). The CDR3 covers 13 residues. The V end was cut by 0 bases, the J end by 4 bases, with 6 bases between. CDR3 DNA sequence: TGTGCCAGCAGCTTAGGCAGGATCACTGAAGCTTTCTTT. Translated: CASSLGRITEAFF.

The genes are TRBV28 and TRBJ1-4, with D hard to call. CDR3 length: 11 residues. CDR1 is MDHEN and CDR2 is SYDVKM in the germline V gene. With 5 bases removed from V and 10 bases from J, the gap between germline ends came to 8 bases. CDR3 in amino acids: CASSDGVKLFF. For the CDR3, the DNA is TGTGCCAGCAGTGACGGTGTAAAACTGTTTTTT.